This T cell receptor beta chain was found in a study of T cell responses to AZD1222 COVID-19 vaccine (dated by TCRdb to 2020 to 2022). Turning to the overall study: TCR sequencing covered over 230 trial participants: approximately 200 given two doses of AZD1222 and approximately 25 given two doses of MenACWY control vaccine. Trial participants were enrolled into age subgroups of 18-55, 56-69 and 70-plus years, which contained about 150, 27 and 61 TCR-sequenced participants, respectively.

Reading the label with the study, this specimen's time point is: about 28 days (+/-7) after the second vaccine dose. Because spike-specific TCR depth and breadth did not differ between the two schedules, AZD1222 recipients who got a second dose at roughly 4 weeks were pooled with those who got a second dose at roughly 12 weeks. The vaccinee samples were drawn from two UK trials, COV001 and COV002, one of which was a single-blind randomized controlled phase 2/3 trial testing AZD1222 (ChAdOx1 nCoV-19) in healthy adults. For TCRbeta chain sequencing, PBMC samples from trial participants were taken at day 0 and at day 28 after the second dose. The CDR3 regions of human TCRbeta chains were analyzed by immunosequencing. The study's processing was this. Repertoire TCRs were checked for matches against a reference library of SARS-CoV-2-specific TCRs that had been generated using the MIRA antigen-specificity platform. Breadth was defined as the fraction of unique TCRs that were SARS-CoV-2-associated, and depth was defined as the fraction of total T cells that were SARS-CoV-2-associated. Using the MIRA data, every spike-specific TCR was mapped to the spike region that the TCR reacted to and assigned to either a CD4 or a CD8 class. Log10-transformed breadth and depth values were compared by one-way ANOVA with Sidak's multiple comparisons tests. Sourced from immuneACCESS, this table was stored by TCRdb with only in-frame sequences that have V and J called. A share of the clones is absent; for the studies checked, an unresolved V gene accounts for under half, and the remainder has no known explanation. That table furnishes V, J and clone size, whereas the DNA furnished D and trimming. A total of around 6,100 clones appear in this sample, 70% to 90% of them only once. Approximately 15% of the sample is held by the ten biggest clonotypes.

CDR3 length: 13 amino acids, cysteine to phenylalanine. Just the 39-base CDR3 DNA is kept, in frame starting at base 1. At the junction V is shortened by 1 base and J by 4 bases, with 9 bases in between. CDR1 is given as SGHDT and CDR2 as YYEEEE, both from the germline V gene. The count of this clone is one. Its antigen remains undetermined. No much larger clone is present one base from it, and per-base qualities are unavailable. Here is what the overall study found, with its caveats: Epitopes outside the regions mutated in the B.1.351 and B.1.1.7 variants were reportedly recognized by nearly half of the unique spike-specific TCRs. In the small 56-69-year group, the increase in depth fell short of significance, most likely because of low power. Because no day 14 peak-response samples were available, the repertoires could be characterized only after the peak T cell response. Participants were mostly white British and included more females than males, and it was suggested by the authors that clonal diversity may have been underestimated. Conclusions about previously exposed vaccinees are limited because only a handful of AZD1222 recipients were SARS-CoV-2 seropositive at baseline. After two AZD1222 doses, both the breadth and the depth of spike-specific TCRs were significantly higher than at day 0 and than in MenACWY recipients. Vaccine-associated CD4 TCRs spanned the whole spike protein, with dominant responses in regions 160-218 and 743-854.

This clonotype was obtained from an adult who received the AZD1222 COVID-19 vaccine. The rearrangement combines TRBV5-6 with TRBJ2-7; the D region possibly corresponds to TRBD1 (5 bases align). The specimen was peripheral blood, collected 28 days after the second AZD1222 dose. The DNA reads TGTGCCAGCAGCTTGCCCAGGGTTTACGAGCAGTACTTC. Translation gives CASSLPRVYEQYF.